Sequencing of this TCR beta chain was carried out in a study of read filtering for tumor transcriptome and immune sequencing. Study-level information: Patients were 17 male and some 13 female, mean age 65.9 years, range about 45 to 85.

The V gene's germline CDR1 is SGHTA and CDR2 FQGNSA. The trim removed 1 base at V and 3 bases at J, leaving 4 bases unmatched. This CDR3 has 15 amino acids. This library used roughly 430 ng RNA and molecular barcoded adaptors spanning alpha/delta and beta/gamma chains. TCRdb processed the reads anew with MiXCR; each CDR3 protein has one entry. This sample carries tens of thousands of distinct CDR3 sequences, more than 11% of them seen once, and the ten largest clones take about 42%. The sample holds many counts of this clonotype. Bone marrow was sampled from every patient at the time of active disease.

Specimen: a population of CD138-negative cells sorted from bone marrow. This TCR derives from a donor at least 40 years old with multiple myeloma. The chain uses TRBV7-2 and TRBJ2-5, with 8 bases matching TRBD2. CDR3 in amino acids: CASSLGGLEKETQYF. CDR3 bases: TGTGCCAGCAGCTTAGGGGGACTAGAGAAAGAGACCCAGTACTTC.